Following are 28 T cell receptor beta chains from one sample sequenced in a study of shared clonotypes between healthy human individuals (dated by TCRdb to 2019 to 2021). For the CD8 naive samples, CD45RO-negative cells were positively selected for CCR7, yielding a CD45RA+CCR7+ population from which TemRA cells were excluded. Libraries were made using the immunoSEQ multiplex PCR assay. TCRdb carries this immuneACCESS record with in-frame sequences only. Its versions omit some clonotypes, under half of them owing to an unresolved V gene in the studies checked, with the rest unexplained. This sample comprises 600,000 or so clones, 95% to 98% of them detected only once. In total, the top ten clones hold 0.3% of the sample. The specimen was naive CD8+ T cells sorted from blood. Reading the label with the study, this specimen's cell subset or site is: CD45RA+CCR7+. Every receptor here comes from a man younger than 45 in good health.

The chain employs TRBV27 and TRBJ2-5; 7 positions match TRBD1. The CDR3 contains 14 residues. Germline V gene lookup returns CDR1 MNHEY and CDR2 SMNVEV (reference sequence). Unmatched junction bases numbered 0, after V lost 0 bases and J lost 2 bases. The CDR3 is CASSLSGQQETQYF. The CDR3 nucleotides read TGTGCCAGCAGTTTATCGGGACAGCAAGAGACCCAGTACTTC.

The V call is TRBV5-8, the J call TRBJ1-5; tentative D call: TRBD1 (5 bases). V lost 1 base and J lost 0, with 20 bases in between. This CDR3 is built from 19 residues. Germline values: CDR1 SGHTS, CDR2 YDEGEE. In DNA, the CDR3 is TGTGCCAGCAGCTTGTTGGCTAGGCGGGACTTATATAGCAATCAGCCCCAGCATTTT. It encodes CASSLLARRDLYSNQPQHF.

This clone showed up just once. The chain joins TRBV7-1 to TRBJ2-6; perhaps TRBD1 as D (5 bases). Being an ORF, TRBV7-1 has a function that is uncertain. The CDR3 totals 17 residues. Deletions cut 5 bases from V and 5 bases from J, with 19 bases between. This CDR3 is CASSVVRGQSRANVLTF. The CDR3, as DNA: TGTGCCAGCAGCGTGGTGAGAGGACAAAGTCGGGCCAACGTCCTGACTTTC.

The V call is TRBV7-9, the J call TRBJ2-7; D might be TRBD1 or TRBD2, each matching 5 bases. CDR3 size: 13 residues. Germline V lookup: CDR1 SEHNR, CDR2 FQNEAQ (reference sequence). V gave up 4 bases and J gave up 4 bases, with 11 bases separating them. The CDR3 is CASSYRTGYEQYF. The CDR3 coding sequence is TGTGCCAGCAGCTACAGGACTGGGTACGAGCAGTACTTC.

This rearrangement joins TRBV7-9 to TRBJ2-3; possibly TRBD2 for D (6 bases). V lost 3 bases to trimming and J lost 2 bases, with 12 bases between them. The germline CDR1 and CDR2 sequences are SEHNR and FQNEAQ (reference sequence). The CDR3 consists of 15 residues. CDR3 sequence reads: CASSLGGGVTDTQYF. The CDR3, as DNA: TGTGCCAGCAGCTTGGGTGGCGGGGTCACAGATACGCAGTATTTT.

This chain links TRBV28 with TRBJ1-5; 7 bases fit TRBD1. V lost 6 bases and J lost 9; bases outside the gene matches: 11. There are 14 residues in the CDR3. The V gene's germline CDR1 is MDHEN and CDR2 SYDVKM. CDR3 nucleotide sequence: TGTGCCAGCAGGCAACAGGGGTTAGGAGGGCCCCAGCATTTT. This sequence encodes CASRQQGLGGPQHF.

Concerning this clone: Other nucleotide sequences from this sample produce the same CDR3. The rearrangement joins TRBV7-9 to TRBJ2-5; no clear D. Germline V gives CDR1 SEHNR, CDR2 FQNEAQ (reference sequence). With 3 bases removed from V and 0 bases from J, the gap between germline ends came to 5 bases. The CDR3 sequence is 13 residues long. CDR3 loop: CASSLGYQETQYF. CDR3 bases: TGTGCCAGCAGCTTGGGGTACCAAGAGACCCAGTACTTC.

The V and J genes are TRBV5-4 and TRBJ2-5; unclear D gene. Trimming cost V 2 bases and J 5 bases, with 7 bases left between them. The CDR3 sequence is 12 residues long. Germline V gene data show CDR1 as SGHNT and CDR2 as YYREEE (reference sequence). CDR3: CASSFSGETQYF. DNA for the CDR3: TGTGCCAGCAGCTTCTCGGGTGAGACCCAGTACTTC.

This clone was counted once. J is TRBJ2-1 and V is TRBV7-2; D gene ambiguous. The V gene lost 5 bases and the J gene lost 4 bases, with 6 bases spanning the gap. The CDR3 has 12 amino acids. The germline V gene has CDR1 SGHTA and CDR2 FQGNSA. The CDR3 DNA reads TGTGCCAGCAGCGCGACGTACAATGAGCAGTTCTTC. Protein sequence: CASSATYNEQFF. The full variable domain, with the rest looked up from reference TRBV7-2 and TRBJ2-1, is GAGVSQSPSNKVTEKGKDVELRCDPISGHTALYWYRQSLGQGLEFLIYFQGNSAPDKSGLPSDRFSAERTGGSVSTLTIQRTQQEDSAVYLCASSATYNEQFFGPGTRLTVL.

The chain couples TRBV10-3 to TRBJ2-3, with D perhaps TRBD1 (6 bases). Germline loops: CDR1 ENHRY, CDR2 SYGVKD. V shed 8 bases and J shed 2 bases, with 20 bases lying between them. The CDR3 runs 16 residues. CDR3 sequence (DNA): TGTGCCATCGGAGAGCAGGGGCCCTCCTACACAGATACGCAGTATTTT. This translates into CAIGEQGPSYTDTQYF.

The genes are TRBV28 and TRBJ2-7; 9 bases map to TRBD1. Germline values: CDR1 MDHEN, CDR2 SYDVKM. J gave up 2 bases and V 6 bases, and 8 bases lay outside the gene matches. The CDR3 is made up of 15 amino acids. CDR3 loop: CASRSPGQGTYEQYF. For the CDR3, the DNA is TGTGCCAGCAGGTCACCGGGACAGGGAACCTACGAGCAGTACTTC.

The V gene is TRBV29-1, the J gene TRBJ1-2; 9 positions match TRBD1. V was clipped by 1 base and J by 2 bases; unmatched bases: 8. Germline values: CDR1 SQVTM, CDR2 ANQGSEA. The CDR3 length is 16 residues. CDR3 nucleotides: TGCAGCGTTGAAGCCCCTTCGGGACAGGGAAACTATGGCTACACCTTC. Amino acid sequence: CSVEAPSGQGNYGYTF. Together with reference TRBV29-1 and TRBJ1-2, the CDR3 gives the full variable domain: SAVISQKPSRDICQRGTSLTIQCQVDSQVTMMFWYRQQPGQSLTLIATANQGSEATYESGFVIDKFPISRPNLTFSTLTVSNMSPEDSSIYLCSVEAPSGQGNYGYTFGSGTRLTVV.

This clone has only one observation. Additional DNA sequences in this sample encode the identical CDR3. This chain links TRBV5-1 with TRBJ2-5; 11 bases are shared with TRBD2. CDR1 and CDR2 from the germline V gene are SGHRS and YFSETQ. V shed 0 bases, J shed 4 bases, and the junction held 2 bases outside the gene matches. This CDR3 region has 15 residues. The CDR3 nucleotides are TGCGCCAGCAGCTTGGGGCTAGCGGGAGGAGAGACCCAGTACTTC. It encodes CASSLGLAGGETQYF.

The rearrangement joins TRBV9 to TRBJ2-7, with 8 bases matching TRBD2. CDR3 length equals 15 residues. The germline V gene has CDR1 SGDLS and CDR2 YYNGEE. The V segment lost 3 bases and the J segment 3 bases; nucleotides outside the gene matches: 8. Here the CDR3 reads CASSASAGEYYEQYF. In nucleotides, the CDR3 is TGTGCCAGCAGCGCATCAGCGGGAGAATACTACGAGCAGTACTTC. Full variable domain (outside the CDR3, taken from reference TRBV9 and TRBJ2-7): DSGVTQTPKHLITATGQRVTLRCSPRSGDLSVYWYQQSLDQGLQFLIQYYNGEERAKGNILERFSAQQFPDLHSELNLSSLELGDSALYFCASSASAGEYYEQYFGPGTRLTVT.

The rearrangement links TRBV6-5 to TRBJ2-7; 11 bases fit TRBD1. The CDR3 extends over 14 amino acids. Looked up from germline, CDR1 is MNHEY and CDR2 is SVGAGI. Trimming removed 5 bases from V and 2 bases from J; junction bases left unmatched: 2. The CDR3 region has the DNA TGTGCCAGCAGTCCGGGACAGGGGGCCTACGAGCAGTACTTC. Translating gives CASSPGQGAYEQYF.

V and J are TRBV7-6 and TRBJ2-1; no reliable D call. This CDR3 comprises 13 residues. V was shortened by 5 bases and J by 5 bases, with 10 bases between the two germline ends. The germline CDR1 and CDR2 sequences are SGHVS and FNYEAQ. CDR3: CASSRDWNNEQFF. As DNA, the CDR3 is TGTGCCAGCAGCCGCGACTGGAACAATGAGCAGTTCTTC.

The gene calls are TRBV28 and TRBJ2-1, with 10 bases identical to TRBD2. Germline CDR1 reads MDHEN; CDR2 reads SYDVKM. This CDR3 contains 15 residues. V dropped 3 bases and J dropped 5; count of bases not matched to a gene: 4. The CDR3 coding sequence is TGTGCCAGCAGTTTTCCACTAGCGGGGAACAATGAGCAGTTCTTC. This sequence encodes CASSFPLAGNNEQFF.

The V gene is TRBV5-3, the J gene TRBJ2-4, with 8 bases lining up with TRBD2. TRBV5-3 is flagged as an ORF with uncertain function. The CDR3 extends over 16 amino acids. V trimming: 3 bases; J trimming: 0 bases; junction bases outside the gene matches: 5. The CDR3 bases are TGTGCCAGAAGCTGCCTACTAGCGGTAGCCAAAAACATTCAGTACTTC. Translating it yields CARSCLLAVAKNIQYF.

J is TRBJ1-5 and V is TRBV4-1; D is ambiguous. Deletions cut 0 bases from V and 1 base from J, with 7 bases between. The germline V gene has CDR1 MGHRA and CDR2 YSYEKL. CDR3 length: 15 residues. The CDR3 is CASSQDPDSNQPQHF. The CDR3 DNA is TGCGCCAGCAGCCAAGACCCCGACAGCAATCAGCCCCAGCATTTT.

Here the CDR3 reads CASSQVQGTYNEQFF. CDR3 in DNA: TGCGCCAGCAGCCAAGTACAGGGCACCTACAATGAGCAGTTCTTC. This chain links TRBV4-3 with TRBJ2-1, with D possibly matching TRBD1 (6 bases). Trimming took off 1 base at V and 2 bases at J, with 9 bases between the two ends. This CDR3 region has 15 residues. Germline loops: CDR1 LGHNA, CDR2 YSLEER.

This rearrangement joins TRBV6-4 to TRBJ2-1, with 9 bases fitting TRBD1. Unmatched junction bases numbered 19, after V lost 8 bases and J lost 5 bases. Germline CDR1 reads MRHNA; CDR2 reads SNTAGT. The CDR3 sequence is 18 residues long. CDR3 DNA: TGTGCCAGCGGGGAGCGGGGCCGCGGACAGGGGCGGAACAATGAGCAGTTCTTC. Translating gives CASGERGRGQGRNNEQFF.

The V call is TRBV11-2, the J call TRBJ2-7; possible D gene TRBD1, 5 bases. Trimming removed 0 bases from V and 2 bases from J, with 8 bases in between. This CDR3 is built from 14 residues. Germline CDR1 SGHAT, CDR2 FQNNGV. In DNA, the CDR3 is TGTGCCAGCAGCTTAGAGGTAGGGGCCTACGAGCAGTACTTC. It yields the protein CASSLEVGAYEQYF. The whole variable domain, remainder taken from reference TRBV11-2 and TRBJ2-7, is EAGVAQSPRYKIIEKRQSVAFWCNPISGHATLYWYQQILGQGPKLLIQFQNNGVVDDSQLPKDRFSAERLKGVDSTLKIQPAKLEDSAVYLCASSLEVGAYEQYFGPGTRLTVT.

The chain is built from TRBV19 and TRBJ2-1, with a tentative D call TRBD1 (6 bases). The CDR3 is 14 residues long. V was trimmed by 6 bases and J by 4 bases, leaving 13 bases between them. Germline V lookup: CDR1 LNHDA, CDR2 SQIVND (reference sequence). CDR3 bases: TGTGCCAGTAGGGGCACAGGGAATTACAATGAGCAGTTCTTC. Its translation is CASRGTGNYNEQFF.

This clone was picked up one time. The gene calls are TRBV7-9 and TRBJ2-5, with D maybe TRBD2 (5 bases). V shed 4 bases and J shed 2 bases, with 17 bases lying between them. Germline loops: CDR1 SEHNR, CDR2 FQNEAQ (reference sequence). CDR3 length equals 16 residues. Here the CDR3 reads CASSYSRGVGQETQYF. The CDR3 nucleotides are TGTGCCAGCAGCTACTCCCGGGGAGTTGGGCAAGAGACCCAGTACTTC.

V is TRBV4-1 and J is TRBJ1-1, with no clear D. V was shortened by 1 base and J by 5 bases, with 8 bases between the two germline ends. CDR3 length: 13 amino acids. The V gene's germline CDR1 is MGHRA and CDR2 YSYEKL. CDR3 in amino acids: CASSQAGPTEAFF. The CDR3 bases are TGCGCCAGCAGCCAAGCCGGGCCGACTGAAGCTTTCTTT.

The gene calls are TRBV5-1 and TRBJ2-3; no reliable D call. There are 15 residues in the CDR3. V was pared by 1 base and J by 4 bases, with 13 bases between. Per the germline V gene, CDR1 is SGHRS and CDR2 is YFSETQ. The DNA of the CDR3 is TGCGCCAGCAGCTTGCCCAAGGGAACAGCAGATACGCAGTATTTT. Amino acid sequence: CASSLPKGTADTQYF.

The chain uses TRBV6-6 and TRBJ2-2; 10 nucleotides match TRBD1. Looked up from germline, CDR1 is MNHNY and CDR2 is SVGAGI (reference sequence). The CDR3 has 15 residues. V dropped 10 bases and J dropped 3; count of bases not matched to a gene: 8. In DNA, the CDR3 is TGTGCCACCCTGGGGACAGGGGCTCACACCGGGGAGCTGTTTTTT. It specifies CATLGTGAHTGELFF.

CDR3 in amino acids: CASAMSYNEQFF. CDR3 DNA: TGCGCCAGCGCTATGAGCTACAATGAGCAGTTCTTC. The chain is built from TRBV10-2 and TRBJ2-1; D is ambiguous. V shed 8 bases and J shed 3 bases, with 8 bases lying between them. The germline V gene encodes CDR1 WSHSY and CDR2 SAAADI. The CDR3 extends over 12 amino acids.